This is a list of T cell receptor beta chains from one sample in a study of TIL therapy for anti-PD-1-resistant metastatic lung cancer. Clones were read by immunoSEQ multiplex PCR, and TCRdb kept only the in-frame ones, dropping some. This sample has 55,000 to 60,000 clones, with 73% found just once. The sample here was blood, taken at baseline. These receptor sequences come from a person aged 25-79 years with non-small cell lung cancer. CDR3s include the opening cysteine and the closing phenylalanine or tryptophan. A D gene is named only where the DNA matches it firmly. Rows give clone size only sometimes, using once, few, many, or a class for an expanded clone.

TRBJ1-1 | NA | TRBV28 | NA | CASIIGGLNTEAFF | TGTGCCAGCATCATAGGGGGATTGAACACTGAAGCTTTCTTT
TRBJ2-1 | NA | TRBV18 | NA | CASSPPAYNEQFF | TGTGCCAGCTCACCACCCGCCTACAATGAGCAGTTCTTC
TRBJ1-6 | NA | TRBV6-5 | TRBD1 | CASSTGVVGDSPLHF | TGTGCCAGCAGCACAGGGGTGGTTGGGGATTCACCCCTCCACTTT
TRBJ2-7 | once | TRBV4-3 | NA | CASSQDGNSYEQYF | TGCGCCAGCAGCCAAGATGGGAACTCCTACGAGCAGTACTTC
TRBJ1-2 | NA | TRBV4-1 | NA | CASRRIGEGRGYGYTF | TGCGCCAGCAGAAGAATTGGTGAGGGAAGAGGATATGGCTACACCTTC
TRBJ2-3 | once | TRBV28 | TRBD2 | CASSSWTSGGYGTQYF | TGTGCCAGCAGTAGTTGGACTAGCGGGGGGTACGGTACGCAGTATTTT
TRBJ2-1 | NA | TRBV18 | TRBD1 | CASSPPRQGNYNEQFF | TGTGCCAGCTCACCACCGCGACAGGGGAACTACAATGAGCAGTTCTTC
TRBJ2-7 | NA | TRBV7-2 | NA | CASSLGSGYEQYF | TGTGCCAGCAGCTTGGGGTCTGGCTACGAGCAGTACTTC
TRBJ1-2 | NA | TRBV28 | TRBD1 | CASSPGQSRGYTF | TGTGCCAGCAGTCCGGGACAGTCTCGGGGCTACACCTTC
TRBJ2-2 | NA | TRBV7-2 | TRBD1 | CASSLQGATGELFF | TGTGCCAGCAGCTTACAGGGGGCCACCGGGGAGCTGTTTTTT
TRBJ2-7 | once | TRBV7-2 | TRBD1 | CASSNNRGNKAYEQYF | TGTGCCAGCAGCAACAACAGGGGAAACAAGGCCTACGAGCAGTACTTC
TRBJ2-3 | NA | TRBV7-8 | NA | CASSLAKGRGADTQYF | TGTGCCAGCAGCTTAGCGAAGGGGAGGGGGGCAGATACGCAGTATTTT
TRBJ1-2 | few | TRBV5-6 | NA | CASTPSGVGGYTF | TGTGCCAGCACTCCATCGGGGGTAGGTGGCTACACCTTC
TRBJ1-1 | few | TRBV9 | NA | CASSLHGANTEAFF | TGTGCCAGCAGCCTCCACGGGGCGAACACTGAAGCTTTCTTT
TRBJ2-1 | few | TRBV28 | NA | CASSRRVFDEQFF | TGTGCCAGCAGTCGACGGGTCTTCGATGAGCAGTTCTTC
TRBJ2-1 | NA | TRBV2 | NA | CASSYGNEQFF | TGTGCCAGCAGTTACGGGAATGAGCAGTTCTTC
TRBJ1-1 | NA | TRBV7-2 | NA | CASSLWRLNTEAFF | TGTGCCAGCAGCTTATGGCGCTTGAACACTGAAGCTTTCTTT
TRBJ1-1 | few | TRBV10-1 | NA | CASSESDTNTEAFF | TGCGCCAGCAGTGAGTCGGACACGAACACTGAAGCTTTCTTT
TRBJ2-7 | NA | TRBV4-3 | NA | CASSQDPRPGPGEQYF | TGCGCCAGCAGCCAAGATCCAAGACCAGGGCCGGGCGAGCAGTACTTC
TRBJ2-2 | NA | TRBV25-1 | NA | CASTQGKGTGELFF | TGTGCCAGCACGCAGGGAAAGGGCACCGGGGAGCTGTTTTTT
TRBJ1-1 | NA | TRBV9 | NA | CASSVIQNTEAFF | TGTGCCAGCAGCGTAATCCAGAACACTGAAGCTTTCTTT
TRBJ1-2 | NA | TRBV5-1 | TRBD1 | CASSLGDRGYGYTF | TGCGCCAGCAGCTTGGGGGACAGGGGCTATGGCTACACCTTC
TRBJ1-4 | NA | TRBV7-2 | NA | CASSRGTSNEKLFF | TGTGCCAGCAGCAGAGGGACATCTAATGAAAAACTGTTTTTT
TRBJ1-5 | NA | TRBV19 | NA | CASTENRGYRNQPQHF | TGTGCCAGTACTGAAAATCGGGGGTACCGCAATCAGCCCCAGCATTTT
TRBJ2-7 | NA | TRBV5-5 | TRBD1 | CASSWTGPEQYF | TGTGCCAGCAGCTGGACAGGGCCCGAGCAGTACTTC
TRBJ2-7 | NA | TRBV6-5 | TRBD1 | CASRTGYHYEQYF | TGTGCCAGCAGGACAGGGTACCACTACGAGCAGTACTTC
TRBJ2-1 | NA | TRBV5-5 | NA | CASSLNVAYNEQFF | TGTGCCAGCAGCTTGAATGTAGCGTACAATGAGCAGTTCTTC
TRBJ2-2 | NA | TRBV27 | NA | CASMLRRTNTGELFF | TGTGCCAGTATGCTCCGGCGGACAAACACCGGGGAGCTGTTTTTT
TRBJ2-7 | many | TRBV7-2 | TRBD1 | CASSGQEYEQYF | TGTGCCAGCAGCGGACAGGAGTACGAGCAGTACTTC
TRBJ2-7 | NA | TRBV4-2 | NA | CASSHLSKVNEQYF | TGTGCCAGCAGCCACCTCTCGAAGGTGAACGAGCAGTACTTC
TRBJ2-1 | once | TRBV7-6 | TRBD1 | CASSPRTGAYNEQFF | TGTGCCAGCAGCCCCCGGACAGGGGCCTACAATGAGCAGTTCTTC
TRBJ1-1 | NA | TRBV4-1 | NA | CASSLQTGLRGTEAFF | TGCGCCAGCAGCCTCCAGACAGGCCTCCGGGGCACTGAAGCTTTCTTT
TRBJ1-1 | once | TRBV6-5 | NA | CASSVTENTEAFF | TGTGCCAGCAGTGTAACAGAGAACACTGAAGCTTTCTTT
TRBJ1-4 | few | TRBV4-2 | TRBD1 | CASSQGTGGKLFF | TGTGCCAGCAGCCAAGGGACAGGGGGAAAACTGTTTTTT
TRBJ2-1 | NA | TRBV11-3 | TRBD2 | CASSGGLAGGQGEQFF | TGTGCCAGCAGCGGAGGACTAGCGGGGGGCCAGGGTGAGCAGTTCTTC
TRBJ2-7 | NA | TRBV11-2 | NA | CASSLVAGSTYEQYF | TGTGCCAGCAGCTTAGTAGCCGGGAGTACCTACGAGCAGTACTTC
TRBJ1-5 | few | TRBV19 | NA | CASSMGGTGNQPQHF | TGTGCCAGTAGTATGGGAGGGACGGGGAATCAGCCCCAGCATTTT
TRBJ2-3 | NA | TRBV7-6 | NA | CASSSSYAADTQYF | TGTGCCAGCAGCTCTTCCTATGCGGCAGATACGCAGTATTTT
TRBJ2-3 | NA | TRBV28 | TRBD1 | CASSLTDRGEDTQYF | TGTGCCAGCAGTTTAACGGACAGGGGAGAAGATACGCAGTATTTT
TRBJ2-2 | NA | TRBV4-3 | NA | CASSPKILSEFTGELFF | TGCGCCAGCAGCCCAAAGATTCTCAGCGAGTTCACCGGGGAGCTGTTTTTT
TRBJ2-5 | NA | TRBV6-1 | NA | CASLKDRWRETQYF | TGTGCCAGCTTAAAGGACCGTTGGAGGGAGACCCAGTACTTC
TRBJ2-2 | NA | TRBV27 | NA | CASSPGLPGGAGELFF | TGTGCCAGCAGTCCGGGCCTACCGGGGGGCGCCGGGGAGCTGTTTTTT
TRBJ1-5 | NA | TRBV19 | TRBD1 | CASSIGGTGGQPQHF | TGTGCCAGTAGTATAGGCGGGACAGGGGGTCAGCCCCAGCATTTT
TRBJ2-3 | NA | TRBV28 | NA | CASSVTDPFTDTQYF | TGTGCCAGCAGTGTCACGGACCCATTCACAGATACGCAGTATTTT